The rows below give T cell receptor beta chains drawn from one sample of a study of cytomegalovirus exposure and HLA in healthy donors. TCRdb keeps only in-frame clones here, not all; method: immunoSEQ multiplex PCR. The table shows around 120,000 clones, with about 80% occurring only once. The source material was PBMCs. These receptors were taken from a man aged 60 to 75 in good health and CMV-seropositive. Both conserved end residues are part of each CDR3. Some rows mark clone size as missing; the rest say once, few, many or name a class of expanded clone.

>TRBV2|NA
CASSAGGIVSNQPQHF
>TRBV28|NA
CASSELSGRGANVLTF
>TRBV9|NA
CASSVTGASNQPQHF
>TRBV19|NA
CASSIWTLGMNTEAFF
>TRBV28|NA
CASSSPTGIWVTEAFF
>TRBV6-1|NA
CASSGSGRDWSPSSYEQYF
>TRBV5-4|NA
CASSSTGGGYNEQFF
>TRBV21-1|NA
CASSKPGQGVIQPQHF
>TRBV2|NA
CASSGAGRQPQHF
>TRBV4-1|NA
CASSQDGQGAEAFF
>TRBV5-5|once
CASSLGGGTEAFF
>TRBV7-8|NA
CASSTGQLNTEAFF
>TRBV5-1|NA
CASSLVGMGQPQHF
>TRBV30|NA
CACSGGRGDTEAFF
>TRBV7-8|few
CASSHPERGAGDTQYF
>TRBV11-2|once
CASSWTSGGAAGANVLTF
>TRBV11-2|NA
CASSLPYRGRPQETQYF
>TRBV28|once
CASSKDSWGFF
>TRBV15|NA
CATERGGYQETQYF
>TRBV7-9|NA
CASSFSANRGGGYTF
>TRBV5-4|NA
CASSLGSGRAGNEQFF
>TRBV11-3|few
CASSVGPGDYEQYF
>TRBV25-1|NA
CASSDPTGGESEAFF
>TRBV6-6|NA
CASRETGPHTEAFF
>TRBV11-1|NA
CASSSYNEKLFF
>TRBV30|NA
CAWTPGVANEKLFF
>TRBV5-6|NA
CASSWGVGYEQYF
>TRBV5-1|NA
CASSFSTGGLGTEAFF
>TRBV5-5|NA
CASSAGEGVMNTEAFF
>TRBV2|NA
CASSQAKTGGSTEAFF
>TRBV5-1|NA
CASRDHDRDGTEAFF
>TRBV18|NA
CASSPTQGVSYEQYF
>TRBV2|NA
CASILGGGTEAFF
>TRBV7-8|few
CASSLETWRNTEAFF
>TRBV7-3|NA
CASSFSGGLNEQFF
>TRBV21-1|NA
CASSETGPYGYTF
>TRBV7-9|few
CASSHHGRKPLTMGYTF
>TRBV4-1|NA
CASSLGDREYYEQYF